This section outlines one T cell receptor beta chain sequence together with its context. Its antigen is not yet known. Nothing much larger sits one base from this clone, and base qualities are not available. The library was obtained by the immunoSEQ multiplex PCR assay. A mixture of 60 forward primers for TCR Vbeta segments and 13 reverse primers for TCR Jbeta segments was used in the multiplex PCR. The CDR3 region of rearranged TCR beta genes was amplified from genomic DNA by a multiplex PCR assay. On the Illumina HiSeq System, the amplified TCR beta libraries were sequenced as 87-base-pair reads. The authors' analysis ran thus. A later analysis tallied approximately 87 million unique TCR beta chains across the 700 or so repertoires, and about 12 million of those chains were shared by two or more donors. A nearest-neighbor algorithm error-corrected the raw reads and collapsed the reads into unique sequences, merging closely related sequences to remove PCR and sequencing errors. V, D and J gene segments were assigned by aligning CDR3 sequences to IMGT reference sequences. For a sequence to be retained, at least a six-nucleotide match to both a V gene segment and a J gene segment was required. A rearrangement counted as productive if the CDR3 had no stop codons and remained in frame with V and J, and every other rearrangement counted as non-productive. Following IMGT convention, CDR3 was defined as the stretch from the second conserved V-encoded cysteine up to the conserved J-encoded phenylalanine. The earlier analysis of about 610 of the donors excluded any sequence lacking an unambiguous match to a single V gene segment. In an earlier analysis of 587 of the donors, V segments were called functional above 56.7% productive rearrangements and were called segregating when the between-donor standard deviation exceeded 5%. To diagnose cytomegalovirus status from the catalog of TCR beta chain sequences, a statistical classification framework was built. In a later analysis, TCR nucleotide sequences were compared against IMGT/GENE-DB human TR gene sequences so that V and J genes could be assigned. The TCRdist pipeline was used in a later analysis to assign CDR3 sequences and most-parsimonious VDJ recombination scenarios. In a later analysis, each TCR beta chain was defined by its CDR3 amino acid sequence together with its V-gene family, and reads without a unique V-gene family were excluded. In a later analysis, fewer than 650 highly shared, low-generation-probability nucleotide sequences were removed to address suspected cross-contamination and a sequencing artifact. In a later analysis, a clonal expansion index was calculated for each public chain from normalized within-repertoire ranks of inferred template counts. In a later analysis, generation probabilities were computed with a VDJ recombination model fitted to out-of-frame rearrangements, and the resulting probabilities were checked against IGoR. Hypergeometric tests were used in a later analysis to score TCR-TCR, TCR-HLA and TCR-CMV co-occurrence, with a repertoire-size bias correction applied to the TCR pairs. To estimate false discovery rates, a later analysis permuted the HLA or CMV assignments 20 times. In a later analysis, co-occurring TCRs were grouped with DBSCAN, and TCRdist sequence similarity was added when clustering was performed within HLA-allele-positive subsets. Repertoires with fewer than 30,000 or more than 120,000 public chains were left out of co-occurrence clustering, as were five repertoires with anomalous nucleotide sharing. Drawn from immuneACCESS, this table holds only the in-frame rearrangements with V and J called that TCRdb kept. Clones are partly lost; checked studies trace under half to an unresolved V gene and leave the rest unexplained. From that table come the V and J calls and clone size; the DNA was used to work out D and trimming. This sample has under 100,000 clones in its table, and roughly 80% of those were observed once. The top ten hold 2% to 2.5% of the sample.

The entry originates in a study of cytomegalovirus exposure and HLA in healthy donors (dated by TCRdb to about 2017). With regard to the full study: An earlier analysis of some 550 of the donors reported approximately 290 Gb of sequence data and 100 million to 130 million unique TCR beta sequences from some 180 million T cells. An earlier analysis of several hundred of the donors used high-throughput TCR beta sequencing to judge whether each TCR beta V gene segment behaved as functional or pseudogenic. About five DR-DQ haplotypes were treated as single units for association and clustering because of strong linkage in the cohort. An early release covering roughly 580 HLA-typed donors comprised roughly 300 gigabases of sequencing data and about 90 million unique TCR sequences. Typing coverage differed by locus: A, B, C, DRB1 and DQB1 were typed in about 620-640 donors, DQA1 in roughly 500, DPA1 in 600 to 610, and DPB1 in around 490. The aim of the study was to test whether cataloging public T cell receptors could identify signatures of past pathogen exposure. On average, 235,054 unique TCR beta nucleotide sequences were sequenced per donor among more than 350 genotyped donors of the cohort, with around 19% of those sequences being non-productive. To predict cytomegalovirus infection status, the study brought together high-throughput TCR immunosequencing, statistical association of individual TCRs with disease status, and machine learning. In addition to the first cohort of approximately 670 subjects, a separate validation cohort of 100 to 150 different subjects was used. In a later genetic analysis, genome-wide SNP genotypes for about three fifths of the 666 donors were used, and that subset was treated as a discovery cohort. The study profiled the T cell repertoires of some 610 subjects by immunosequencing and related them to cytomegalovirus serostatus. All discovery cohort repertoires had been generated using a single sequencing platform. In the later analysis, no new phenotypic data were used to find candidate immune exposures; instead, reliance was placed on TCR beta sequences and their occurrence across donors. Donor age, sex, ethnicity and CMV serostatus were collected together with the repertoire data. Of the roughly 410 genotyped donors, 65% to 90% were placed in the genetic ancestry cluster associated with self-reported Caucasian donors. A later analysis re-analyzed previously published TCR beta repertoires from about 730 donors and added high-resolution HLA genotyping to study TCR occurrence patterns. Class I and class II HLA loci were covered by the typing at four-digit resolution. The study at large found these results: Compared with the roughly 710-donor mean, donors in an Asian-associated ancestry cluster had fewer N-insertions in productive TCRs, according to a later genetic analysis. A later genetic analysis associated a missense DCLRE1C variant with V-gene and J-gene trimming of TCR beta chains, and an independent cohort replicated the association. Only TCR beta chains were sequenced in this cohort, and the absence of alpha or paired-chain data limited detectable features. Broadly in line with IMGT annotations, most TCR beta V segments showed up in productive rearrangements about 87% or about 30% of the time in an earlier analysis of approximately 640 of the donors. A cluster of highly shared sequence variants was judged likely to be a technical artifact of the sequencing pipeline. A later analysis found that most CMV-associated TCR beta chains appeared HLA-restricted, with HLA associations seemingly driven largely by CMV exposure. Assigning TCR associations to individual alleles was difficult when HLA alleles, especially DR and DQ, strongly co-occurred. In a later analysis, HLA-associated TCR beta chains showed more clonal expansion and lower generation probabilities than non-associated chains that were equally common. According to a later analysis, TCR association rates differed among HLA loci, with DRB1 alleles showing the most associated TCRs and HLA-C alleles showing the fewest. Because HLA typing was unavailable for some donors at each locus, only the typed subset was used in association tests. Roughly uniform sequencing depth across donors was assumed in presence/absence analyses, although this assumption may not hold. In a later analysis, several top co-occurrence clusters were reported to appear linked to parvovirus B19, influenza, CMV and Epstein-Barr virus. In both the original and validation cohorts, the classifier was reported to diagnose cytomegalovirus status with high specificity and sensitivity. The earlier analysis of a few hundred of the donors excluded fewer than 20 rarely observed V segments, including chromosome 9 orphons, because counts were too low. A further reported finding was that TCR beta sequences accurately predicted the HLA-A and HLA-B alleles for most subjects in the first cohort. Linkage disequilibrium might explain the correlated functional status among segregating V segments, but an unknown experimental factor could not be ruled out. Three of the identified cytomegalovirus-associated TCR beta chains were confirmed in vitro to be specific for cytomegalovirus antigens. The authors suggested that the approach could potentially be generalized to other disease states and immunological phenotypes. The only immune exposure information available for the cohort was CMV serostatus. Most TCR sequences were observed very rarely across donors, whereas some public TCRs were present in many individuals. Specific HLA alleles were associated with over 15,000 TCR beta sequences at a false discovery rate of 0.05 in a later analysis. Some IMGT-functional V segments, including TRBV6-2 and TRBV6-3, could not be distinguished by the 87-base-pair reads and were therefore excluded. A total of fewer than 200 TCR beta chains were listed by the study as associated with cytomegalovirus.

The CDR3 runs 13 residues from the cysteine to the phenylalanine. Only the CDR3 DNA is retained, 39 bases long and in frame from the first base. V is pared back by 4 bases and J by 7 bases, with 11 bases lying between the germline termini. The germline V gene specifies SGHTA as CDR1 and FQGNSA as CDR2. The cohort consisted of 666 healthy bone marrow donors. All cohort members were sampled while nominally healthy, although unrecorded immune exposures were likely present. The donor was CMV seronegative and was included in the group of a few hundred seronegative cohort members. Each donor provided a peripheral blood sample, and peripheral blood mononuclear cells were used for TCR beta sequencing. Genomic DNA was extracted from the blood cell samples with the Qiagen DNeasy Blood Extraction Kit.

Sequenced material: PBMCs. The TCR was taken from a boy aged 10-17 years in good health and CMV-seronegative. The chain is made from TRBV7-2 and TRBJ2-1; the D region possibly corresponds to TRBD2 (5 bases align). The bases read TGTGCCAGCAGCTCATCAACGGGAAATGAGCAGTTCTTC. This yields the protein CASSSSTGNEQFF.